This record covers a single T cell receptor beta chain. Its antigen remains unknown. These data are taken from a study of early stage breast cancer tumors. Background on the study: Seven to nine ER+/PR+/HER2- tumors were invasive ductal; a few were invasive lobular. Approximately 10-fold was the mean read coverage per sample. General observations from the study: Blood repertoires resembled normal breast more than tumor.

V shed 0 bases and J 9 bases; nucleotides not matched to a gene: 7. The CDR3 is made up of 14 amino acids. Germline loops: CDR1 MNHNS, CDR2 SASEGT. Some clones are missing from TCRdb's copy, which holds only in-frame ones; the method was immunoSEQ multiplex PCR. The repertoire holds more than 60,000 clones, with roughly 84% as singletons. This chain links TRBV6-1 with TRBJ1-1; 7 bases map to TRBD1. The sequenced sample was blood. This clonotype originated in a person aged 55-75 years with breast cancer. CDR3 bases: TGTGCCAGCAGTGAAGCGCTGGGACAGAGAAAAGCTTTCTTT. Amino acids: CASSEALGQRKAFF.